This T cell receptor beta chain was captured by sequencing in a study of PD-1 blockade in classical Hodgkin lymphoma. Study observations and caveats: The study found that TCR diversity rose significantly by C4D1 in CD4+ but not CD8+ cells. Newly diagnosed patients and complete responders had comparable diversity at baseline.

With respect to this clone: Its antigen is not known.

The assay was immunoSEQ multiplex PCR, and TCRdb's table has in-frame clones only and misses some. The repertoire holds approximately 61,000 clones, with approximately 92% as singletons. Following autologous stem cell transplantation, relapse occurred in every patient, and exposure to brentuximab vedotin varied. Best response was recorded as complete response, partial response or progressive disease. The CDR3 loop spans 11 amino acids. Trimming removed 0 bases at V and 5 bases at J, with 2 bases between. Germline CDR1 is SGHRS and CDR2 is YFSETQ. The chain is built from TRBV5-1 and TRBJ1-2, with D uncertain. The material sequenced was peripheral blood mononuclear cells (PBMCs), taken at baseline. The TCR originated in a human donor with classical Hodgkin lymphoma. The CDR3 spells CASSLGYGYTF. For the CDR3, the DNA is TGCGCCAGCAGCTTGGGTTATGGCTACACCTTC.